The clone carrying this TCR beta chain was counted a few times. This sample was included in a study of shared clonotypes between healthy human individuals. This CDR3 region has 13 residues. Germline CDR1 is LNHDA and CDR2 is SQIVND (reference sequence). V was shortened by 9 bases and J by 10 bases, with 21 bases between the two germline ends. Method: immunoSEQ multiplex PCR; TCRdb's copy keeps in-frame clones and lacks some. The repertoire includes roughly 2,500,000 clones, more than 85% of them detected once, and around 0.4% sits in the top ten. The sequence derives from a man aged 18 to 35 in good health. Some clones in this sample may be carry-over from other donors' samples. Sequencing was performed on naive CD4+ T cells from PBMCs. The subset was: CD45RA+ positively selected. V usage is TRBV19 and J usage is TRBJ1-1, with D possibly being TRBD1 (6 bases). The CDR3 coding sequence is TGTGCCAGCAGGAAGCTCTCAGGGGCGGGAGCTTTCTTT. Protein product: CASRKLSGAGAFF. Together with reference TRBV19 and TRBJ1-1, the CDR3 gives the full variable domain: DGGITQSPKYLFRKEGQNVTLSCEQNLNHDAMYWYRQDPGQGLRLIYYSQIVNDFQKGDIAEGYSVSREKKESFPLTVTSAQKNPTAFYLCASRKLSGAGAFFGQGTRLTVV.